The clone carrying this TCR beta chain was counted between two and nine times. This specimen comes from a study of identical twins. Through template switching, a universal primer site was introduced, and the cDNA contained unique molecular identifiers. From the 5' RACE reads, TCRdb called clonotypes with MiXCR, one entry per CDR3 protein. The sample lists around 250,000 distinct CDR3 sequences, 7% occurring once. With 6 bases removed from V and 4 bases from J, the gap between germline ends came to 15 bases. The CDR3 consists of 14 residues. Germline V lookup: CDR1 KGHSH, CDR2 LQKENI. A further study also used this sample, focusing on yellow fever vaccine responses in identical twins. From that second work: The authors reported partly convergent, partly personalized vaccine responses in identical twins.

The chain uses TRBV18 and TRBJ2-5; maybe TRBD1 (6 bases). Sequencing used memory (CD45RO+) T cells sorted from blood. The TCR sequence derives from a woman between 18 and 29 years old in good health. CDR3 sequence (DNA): TGTGCCAGCTCGGGCACAGGGACCCCAGAGACCCAGTACTTC. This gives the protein CASSGTGTPETQYF.